This entry is about one T cell receptor (beta chain). TCRdb's copy holds only in-frame clones and misses some; the assay was immunoSEQ multiplex PCR. The sample records around 54,000 clones, 85% to 95% being singletons. The CDR3 runs to 13 residues. Trimming removed 7 bases from V and 7 bases from J, with 16 bases in between. The TCR sequence derives from a middle-aged man with rheumatoid arthritis. Sequenced: PBMCs. This chain joins TRBV12-3 or TRBV12-4 and TRBJ1-1; D possibly corresponds to TRBD1 (6 bases). The CDR3 DNA reads as TGTGCCAGCACCCCGGGGGCGCTGGGTGAAGCTTTCTTT. Protein sequence: CASTPGALGEAFF.